The 29 T cell receptor beta chains below come from one sample, sequenced in a study of shared clonotypes between healthy human individuals. Libraries were prepared by immunoSEQ multiplex PCR; TCRdb keeps only in-frame clonotypes and omits some of them. Counted here are about 2.4 million clones, 90% to 95% occurring once; the ten biggest clones make up about 0.38%. The specimen sequenced was naive CD4+ T cells from PBMCs. As to subset: CD45RA+ positively selected. The receptors come from a man in his late teens or twenties in good health. Some clones in this sample may be carry-over from other donors' samples.

The V call is TRBV28, the J call TRBJ1-1, with D possibly TRBD1 on 6 matching bases. Germline V lookup: CDR1 MDHEN, CDR2 SYDVKM. The CDR3 is made up of 16 amino acids. Deletions cut 2 bases from V and 2 bases from J, with 15 bases between. The CDR3, as DNA: TGTGCCAGCAGTTTAGGCGAGGGGGGAGGTAACACTGAAGCTTTCTTT. Its translation: CASSLGEGGGNTEAFF.

The V gene is TRBV18, the J gene TRBJ2-1; D tentatively reads TRBD1 or TRBD2 (6 bases each). Between the trimmed V and J ends, which lost 4 bases and 10 bases, there was a span of 20 bases. This CDR3 contains 15 residues. Germline V gene lookup returns CDR1 KGHSH and CDR2 LQKENI. The CDR3 DNA follows: TGTGCCAGCTCACGGGCGGGACAACGGACGATAGAGCAGTTCTTC. Its translation is CASSRAGQRTIEQFF.

V gene TRBV11-2 combines with J gene TRBJ2-7; 7 nucleotides line up with TRBD2. V shed 4 bases and J 3 bases; nucleotides not matched to a gene: 9. Germline-derived CDR1 and CDR2 are SGHAT and FQNNGV. This CDR3 has 15 amino acids. DNA for the CDR3: TGTGCCAGCAGCTGGTCCGGGGACTATCACTACGAGCAGTACTTC. The encoded protein is CASSWSGDYHYEQYF.

The chain joins TRBV11-2 to TRBJ2-7; D unresolved. Trimming removed 3 bases at V and 6 bases at J, with 12 bases between. This CDR3 has 13 amino acids. CDR1 SGHAT and CDR2 FQNNGV come from the germline V gene. The CDR3 spells CASSFPRAAEQYF. The CDR3 bases are TGTGCCAGCAGCTTCCCCCGGGCCGCCGAGCAGTACTTC.

On this clone itself: Additional DNA sequences in this sample encode the identical CDR3. V usage is TRBV18 and J usage is TRBJ1-4; 7 positions agree with TRBD1. CDR1 and CDR2 (germline): KGHSH, LQKENI. With 3 bases clipped from V and 3 bases from J, the junction kept 7 bases outside the gene matches. This CDR3 has 16 amino acids. CDR3 in amino acids: CASSPLSGTANEKLFF. Written as DNA, the CDR3 is TGTGCCAGCTCACCCCTTTCCGGGACAGCTAATGAAAAACTGTTTTTT.

The chain employs TRBV28 and TRBJ2-7, with D hard to call. This CDR3 spans 12 amino acids. Germline V gene data show CDR1 as MDHEN and CDR2 as SYDVKM. V was pared by 5 bases and J by 3 bases, with 8 bases between. Written as DNA, the CDR3 is TGTGCCAGCAGTCCCGCAGACTACGAGCAGTACTTC. Translation gives CASSPADYEQYF.

This chain uses TRBV2 with TRBJ2-1, with TRBD1 matching 7 bases. CDR3 length equals 14 residues. Germline CDR1 and CDR2: SNHLY and FYNNEI. V gave up 6 bases and J gave up 1 base; unmatched junction bases: 3. In DNA, the CDR3 is TGTGCCAGCAGGCAACAGGGGTCCTACAATGAGCAGTTCTTC. Amino acids: CASRQQGSYNEQFF.

The V gene is TRBV18, the J gene TRBJ2-7, with TRBD1 matching over 9 bases. Germline CDR1 reads KGHSH; CDR2 reads LQKENI. The CDR3 runs to 15 residues. Unmatched junction bases numbered 8, after V lost 3 bases and J lost 5 bases. CDR3 residues: CASSPPGQGRNEQYF. CDR3 bases: TGTGCCAGCTCACCGCCGGGACAGGGTAGGAACGAGCAGTACTTC.

The genes are TRBV15 and TRBJ2-5; the D is unclear. The CDR3 contains 16 residues. The ends were cut back, 1 base at V and 5 bases at J, with 17 bases in the middle. Germline CDR1 is LNHNV and CDR2 is YYDKDF (reference sequence). The CDR3 nucleotides read TGTGCCACCAGCAGAGGGAGTCCCTTTAATGGCGAGACCCAGTACTTC. Its translation is CATSRGSPFNGETQYF. Full variable domain (outside the CDR3, taken from reference TRBV15 and TRBJ2-5): DAMVIQNPRYQVTQFGKPVTLSCSQTLNHNVMYWYQQKSSQAPKLLFHYYDKDFNNEADTPDNFQSRRPNTSFCFLDIRSPGLGDTAMYLCATSRGSPFNGETQYFGPGTRLLVL.

V usage is TRBV29-1 and J usage is TRBJ2-5, with D unclear. The CDR3 runs 13 residues. CDR1 SQVTM and CDR2 ANQGSEA come from the germline V gene. With 1 base removed from V and 4 bases from J, the gap between germline ends came to 10 bases. CDR3 bases: TGCAGCGTTGAAGGGGTTAGAGGAGAGACCCAGTACTTC. It encodes CSVEGVRGETQYF.

This chain uses TRBV5-1 with TRBJ1-4; D might be TRBD1 (5 bases). V lost 4 bases and J lost 3, with 10 bases in between. The CDR3 covers 14 residues. Per the germline V gene, CDR1 is SGHRS and CDR2 is YFSETQ. CDR3 sequence reads: CASSNGAANEKLFF. DNA for the CDR3: TGCGCCAGCAGCAACGGGGCGGCTAATGAAAAACTGTTTTTT.

The chain carries TRBV14 and TRBJ2-7; 7 bases are shared with TRBD1. CDR1 and CDR2 (germline): SGHDN, FVKESK. The ends lost 0 bases at V and 7 bases at J; junction bases unmatched: 12. CDR3 length: 16 amino acids. The CDR3 here is CASSQDMWTGPGEQYF. The CDR3, as DNA: TGTGCCAGCAGCCAAGACATGTGGACAGGCCCCGGAGAGCAGTACTTC.

The chain combines TRBV5-1 with TRBJ2-2; 8 bases map to TRBD1. The V gene's germline CDR1 is SGHRS and CDR2 YFSETQ. This CDR3 has 16 amino acids. J was trimmed by 4 bases and V by 2 bases; bases with no gene match: 7. CDR3 coding DNA: TGCGCCAGCAGCTTTGAACGGACAGGGCTCACCGGGGAGCTGTTTTTT. Amino acids: CASSFERTGLTGELFF.

The V gene is TRBV25-1, the J gene TRBJ1-6, with TRBD1 as a possible D gene (6 bases). The CDR3 spans 16 residues. In germline, CDR1 is MGHDK, CDR2 SYGVNS. The V and J ends lost 8 bases and 5 bases respectively, with 19 bases between them. The CDR3, as DNA: TGTGCCAGCGGGGGGGTCGGACAGACTAATAATTCACCCCTCCACTTT. Protein sequence: CASGGVGQTNNSPLHF.

J is TRBJ2-3 and V is TRBV11-2; 11 bases map to TRBD2. The CDR3 loop spans 16 amino acids. Per germline, CDR1 SGHAT and CDR2 FQNNGV. The trim removed 1 base at V and 2 bases at J, leaving 2 bases unmatched. This CDR3 reads CASSLGLAGTTDTQYF. CDR3 DNA: TGTGCCAGCAGCTTAGGACTAGCGGGGACCACAGATACGCAGTATTTT.

CDR3 coding DNA: TGTGCCAGCAGACCGCCCGGACTAGGCGGACACGAGCAGTTCTTC. It is translated as CASRPPGLGGHEQFF. This chain links TRBV28 with TRBJ2-1; 7 bases agree with TRBD2. Germline-derived CDR1 and CDR2 are MDHEN and SYDVKM. The CDR3 length is 15 residues. With V trimmed by 6 bases and J by 10 bases, 15 bases remained unmatched.

The chain carries TRBV9 and TRBJ1-2; D is unresolved. The CDR3 extends over 13 amino acids. V lost 0 bases and J 7 bases, leaving 10 bases between the germline ends. Per the germline V gene, CDR1 is SGDLS and CDR2 is YYNGEE. Here the CDR3 DNA reads TGTGCCAGCAGCGTAGGAGGTTCTTTTGGCTACACCTTC. Residues: CASSVGGSFGYTF.

This clone was counted a single time. This chain links TRBV28 with TRBJ2-7, with a tentative D call TRBD2 (6 bases). Germline V gene data show CDR1 as MDHEN and CDR2 as SYDVKM. The CDR3 runs 15 residues. The ends were cut back, 2 bases at V and 0 bases at J, with 11 bases in the middle. CDR3 DNA: TGTGCCAGCAGTTTAGGAGGGCCCCGCTCCTACGAGCAGTACTTC. This gives the protein CASSLGGPRSYEQYF.

The chain combines TRBV7-2 with TRBJ1-2, with D maybe TRBD1 (6 bases). The germline V and J ends were trimmed by 0 bases and 1 base, with 12 bases remaining between them. The CDR3 totals 16 residues. Germline assignment: CDR1 SGHTA and CDR2 FQGNSA. CDR3 in DNA: TGTGCCAGCAGCTTAGCGTCAGGGGTCATTAACTATGGCTACACCTTC. Its protein product is CASSLASGVINYGYTF.

This chain uses TRBV5-1 with TRBJ1-1, with TRBD1 identical over 7 bases. This CDR3 region has 14 residues. J lost 0 bases, V lost 4 bases, and 3 bases had no gene match. Germline CDR1 reads SGHRS; CDR2 reads YFSETQ. CDR3 nucleotides: TGCGCCAGCAGCATGGACAGGATGAACACTGAAGCTTTCTTT. Amino acids: CASSMDRMNTEAFF.

This chain connects TRBV27 to TRBJ2-2; 8 bases are shared with TRBD1. The V gene's germline CDR1 is MNHEY and CDR2 SMNVEV (reference sequence). The V and J ends lost 4 bases and 6 bases, in that order; junction bases with no gene match: 13. The CDR3 covers 17 residues. CDR3 amino acids: CASSSTQGVPSAGELFF. The CDR3 nucleotides are TGTGCCAGCAGTTCCACACAGGGGGTACCCTCCGCCGGGGAGCTGTTTTTT.

CDR3 sequence reads: CASSLGVDTEAFF. The CDR3 DNA reads TGTGCCAGCAGCTTGGGCGTGGACACTGAAGCTTTCTTT. V usage is TRBV5-4 and J usage is TRBJ1-1; D gene uncertain. Germline V gene data show CDR1 as SGHNT and CDR2 as YYREEE (reference sequence). Trimming left V 0 bases short and J 3 bases short, with 6 bases between. CDR3 length: 13 amino acids. Filled out from reference TRBV5-4 and TRBJ1-1, the complete variable domain reads ETGVTQSPTHLIKTRGQQVTLRCSSQSGHNTVSWYQQALGQGPQFIFQYYREEENGRGNFPPRFSGLQFPNYSSELNVNALELDDSALYLCASSLGVDTEAFFGQGTRLTVV.

The J gene is TRBJ1-1, the V gene TRBV28, with 10 bases that match TRBD1. CDR3 size: 15 residues. Germline CDR1 reads MDHEN; CDR2 reads SYDVKM. Trimming at V came to 5 bases and at J to 0 bases, leaving 3 bases not matched to a gene. CDR3 DNA sequence: TGTGCCAGCAGTCTGGACAGGGGGATGAACACTGAAGCTTTCTTT. Translation: CASSLDRGMNTEAFF.

The V and J genes are TRBV27 and TRBJ2-1; weak D call: TRBD2 (6 bases). The V and J ends lost 4 bases and 8 bases respectively, with 21 bases between them. The CDR3 is 16 amino acids. Germline values: CDR1 MNHEY, CDR2 SMNVEV (reference sequence). CDR3 in amino acids: CASSSAVSGGRDEQFF. DNA for the CDR3: TGTGCCAGCAGTTCAGCCGTTAGCGGAGGTCGGGATGAGCAGTTCTTC.

V gene TRBV7-2 combines with J gene TRBJ2-1; D may be TRBD1 (6 bases). V lost 5 bases and J 3 bases, leaving 14 bases between the germline ends. There are 15 residues in the CDR3. Germline V lookup: CDR1 SGHTA, CDR2 FQGNSA. CDR3 sequence reads: CASSPRDTYYNEQFF. The DNA for the CDR3 is TGTGCCAGCAGCCCCCGGGACACCTACTACAATGAGCAGTTCTTC. Full variable domain (outside the CDR3, taken from reference TRBV7-2 and TRBJ2-1): GAGVSQSPSNKVTEKGKDVELRCDPISGHTALYWYRQSLGQGLEFLIYFQGNSAPDKSGLPSDRFSAERTGGSVSTLTIQRTQQEDSAVYLCASSPRDTYYNEQFFGPGTRLTVL.

Concerning this clone: The same CDR3 arises from other DNA sequences in this sample as well. This chain joins TRBV6-5 and TRBJ2-7; 11 bases align to TRBD2. Germline CDR1 and CDR2: MNHEY and SVGAGI. V shed 0 bases and J 4 bases; nucleotides not matched to a gene: 2. This CDR3 is 15 amino acids long. The chain's CDR3 is CASSYSTSGTYEQYF. The DNA of the CDR3 is TGTGCCAGCAGTTACTCGACTAGCGGGACGTACGAGCAGTACTTC.

The CDR3 is CASNPSGCGGAAEKLFF. Written as DNA, the CDR3 is TGTGCCAGCAACCCCTCGGGCTGTGGGGGCGCCGCGGAAAAACTGTTTTTT. This chain links TRBV6-4 with TRBJ1-4; tentatively, D is TRBD1 (6 bases). The V end lost 7 bases, the J end lost 8 bases, and 26 bases lay between the germline ends. CDR3 length equals 17 residues. Germline values: CDR1 MRHNA, CDR2 SNTAGT.

Written as DNA, the CDR3 is TGTGCCAGCAGTTTAGAGGCTGGCGGGACCTACGAGCAGTACTTC. Amino acids: CASSLEAGGTYEQYF. The chain couples TRBV28 to TRBJ2-7; a weak D match, TRBD2 (6 bases). Germline lookup yields CDR1 MDHEN and CDR2 SYDVKM. This CDR3 is 15 amino acids long. The V end was cut by 2 bases, the J end by 2 bases, with 13 bases between. Filled out from reference TRBV28 and TRBJ2-7, the complete variable domain reads DVKVTQSSRYLVKRTGEKVFLECVQDMDHENMFWYRQDPGLGLRLIYFSYDVKMKEKGDIPEGYSVSREKKERFSLILESASTNQTSMYLCASSLEAGGTYEQYFGPGTRLTVT.

This chain uses TRBV9 with TRBJ2-7, with 11 bases that match TRBD2. CDR3 size: 15 residues. Losses at the gene ends were 4 bases for V and 2 bases for J; bases not matched to a gene: 5. Germline assignment: CDR1 SGDLS and CDR2 YYNGEE. The CDR3 nucleotides read TGTGCCAGCAGCCCGACTAGCGGGGAGACCTACGAGCAGTACTTC. Translation gives CASSPTSGETYEQYF.